These 12 T cell receptor beta chains share one sample of origin, sequenced in a study of T-cell reconstitution after alpha-beta-depleted transplantation in children. TCRbeta library preparation incorporated unique molecular identifiers. Each CDR3 protein is one row after TCRdb ran MiXCR on the PCR reads. The sample has 350,000 to 450,000 distinct CDR3 sequences; 20% are singletons. The sequencing used PBMCs from the stem cell graft donor, collected from the stem cell graft. These receptor sequences come from a human donor who donated a stem cell graft to a child with acute myeloid leukemia.

The V gene is TRBV7-4, the J gene TRBJ2-7; TRBD2 might be the D (5 bases). Trimming took 9 bases from V and 3 from J, leaving 12 bases between them. Germline V gene sequence: CDR1 SGHVT, CDR2 SQSDAQ. CDR3 length: 12 amino acids. The CDR3: CASIRDYYEQYF. The CDR3 nucleotides read TGTGCCAGTATCCGGGATTACTACGAGCAGTACTTC. The full variable domain, rest sourced from reference TRBV7-4 and TRBJ2-7, is GAGVSQSPRYKVAKRGRDVALRCDSISGHVTLYWYRQTLGQGSEVLTYSQSDAQRDKSGRPSGRFSAERPERSVSTLKIQRTEQGDSAVYLCASIRDYYEQYFGPGTRLTVT.

A few counts support this clonotype. This chain links TRBV21-1 with TRBJ2-7; the tabulated D call, TRBD1, remains unverified against the DNA. TRBV21-1 represents a pseudogene. There are 17 residues in the CDR3. CDR3 loop: CASSKSAGTANSYEQYF. The CDR3 nucleotides read TGTGCCAGCAGCAAGAGCGCCGGGACAGCGAACTCCTACGAGCAGTACTTC.

V is TRBV14 and J is TRBJ2-2; D is ambiguous. V gave up 1 base and J gave up 3 bases, with 9 bases separating them. The CDR3 sequence is 15 residues long. Germline CDR1 and CDR2: SGHDN and FVKESK. The CDR3, as DNA: TGTGCCAGCAGCCAAGGCGCCAGATACACCGGGGAGCTGTTTTTT. It encodes CASSQGARYTGELFF.

This clonotype occurred a few times. The CDR3 nucleotides are TGCAGCGCCGGACAGGGGGCGCGAAACACCGGGGAGCTGTTTTTT. It encodes CSAGQGARNTGELFF. The chain carries TRBV29-1 and TRBJ2-2; TRBD1 matches 11 bases. CDR1 is SQVTM and CDR2 is ANQGSEA in the germline V gene. The CDR3 consists of 15 residues. Trimming at V came to 7 bases and at J to 2 bases, leaving 6 bases not matched to a gene.

V gene TRBV24-1 combines with J gene TRBJ2-6; 9 nucleotides line up with TRBD1. The germline V gene has CDR1 KGHDR and CDR2 SFDVKD. CDR3 length: 16 amino acids. The ends lost 3 bases at V and 10 bases at J; junction bases unmatched: 9. This CDR3 is CATSDINTGGSNVLTF. For the CDR3, the DNA is TGTGCCACCAGTGATATAAATACAGGGGGCTCGAACGTCCTGACTTTC.

This clonotype has a handful of counts. The rearrangement joins TRBV12-3 or TRBV12-4 to TRBJ2-7; D uncertain. The CDR3 extends over 13 amino acids. V lost 5 bases and J 4 bases, leaving 12 bases between the germline ends. The CDR3 loop is CASSRTDTYEQYF. The CDR3 DNA is TGTGCCAGCAGTAGGACGGATACTTACGAGCAGTACTTC.

This chain connects TRBV12-3 or TRBV12-4 to TRBJ2-2; no clear D. The CDR3 length is 16 residues. Deletions cut 5 bases from V and 2 bases from J, with 15 bases between. The DNA of the CDR3 is TGTGCCAGCAGTCCGACCAAGCCGCCAAACACCGGGGAGCTGTTTTTT. The encoded protein is CASSPTKPPNTGELFF.

This clonotype was found a few times. The V gene is TRBV9, the J gene TRBJ2-1; D is unclear. The V end was cut by 0 bases, the J end by 6 bases, with 13 bases between. This CDR3 has 15 amino acids. In germline, CDR1 is SGDLS, CDR2 YYNGEE. The CDR3 nucleotides are TGTGCCAGCAGCGTAGGGGGATCGGGTGGCAATGAGCAGTTCTTC. Translation gives CASSVGGSGGNEQFF.

This clonotype was found many times. The rearrangement links TRBV12-3 or TRBV12-4 to TRBJ2-7, with no clear D. This CDR3 spans 13 amino acids. The V gene lost 6 bases and the J gene lost 3 bases, with 12 bases spanning the gap. In DNA form, the CDR3 reads TGTGCCAGCAGCAATACCGTTAGCTACGAGCAGTACTTC. The encoded protein is CASSNTVSYEQYF.

On this clonotype itself: A much larger clone is a single base away; this may be a read error. This sequence joins TRBV7-2 and TRBJ2-7; D might be TRBD2 (5 bases). This CDR3 region has 12 residues. Trimming stripped 5 bases from V and 3 bases from J, with 8 bases between. Germline-derived CDR1 and CDR2 are SGHTA and FQGNSA. The CDR3 coding sequence is TGTGCCAGCAGCCGAGGGTTCTACGAGCAGTACTTC. Amino acid sequence: CASSRGFYEQYF.

This clonotype was seen many times. The chain links TRBV29-1 to TRBJ2-1; 8 bases fit TRBD1. With 4 bases clipped from V and 12 bases from J, the junction kept 14 bases outside the gene matches. Per germline, CDR1 SQVTM and CDR2 ANQGSEA. The length of the CDR3 is 14 residues. The CDR3, as DNA: TGCAGCGTTGTATACAGGGGGATGGTAGTAAGGCAGTTCTTC. Translated, it gives CSVVYRGMVVRQFF.

The V and J genes are TRBV13 and TRBJ1-3; D is ambiguous. V was cut by 0 bases and J by 3 bases, with 15 bases left in between. Per the germline V gene, CDR1 is PRHDT and CDR2 is FYEKMQ (reference sequence). This CDR3 comprises 17 residues. The CDR3 reads CASSLGRRRPGGNTIYF. The CDR3 nucleotides are TGTGCCAGCAGCTTAGGCCGCAGGCGACCTGGTGGAAACACCATATATTTT.